This paragraph reports one TCR beta chain. No antigen is known for it. Some clones are missing from TCRdb's copy, which holds only in-frame ones; the method was immunoSEQ multiplex PCR. Counted here are 70,000 to 85,000 clones, under 95% occurring once; the ten biggest clones make up roughly 24%. V was cut by 6 bases and J by 4 bases, with 17 bases left in between. The CDR3 length is 14 residues. Germline V gene lookup returns CDR1 SQVTM and CDR2 ANQGSEA. The sequenced cases were selected for having the highest brain T cell transcript signatures. At least one anti-epileptic drug was given before surgery. This specimen belongs to a study of brain T cells in children with intractable seizures. Overall study results and limits: Only CDR3 sequence similarity suggested viral specificity, without known HCMV serostatus.

The V call is TRBV29-1, the J call TRBJ2-3, with a possible D match to TRBD2 (5 bases). Sequenced here: peripheral blood, sampled at surgery. This sequence originates from a girl aged 2-10 years with Rasmussen encephalitis and intractable seizures. The CDR3 coding sequence is TGCAGCGTCGGGATTAAGAGGGTGTCAGATACGCAGTATTTT. Its translation: CSVGIKRVSDTQYF.